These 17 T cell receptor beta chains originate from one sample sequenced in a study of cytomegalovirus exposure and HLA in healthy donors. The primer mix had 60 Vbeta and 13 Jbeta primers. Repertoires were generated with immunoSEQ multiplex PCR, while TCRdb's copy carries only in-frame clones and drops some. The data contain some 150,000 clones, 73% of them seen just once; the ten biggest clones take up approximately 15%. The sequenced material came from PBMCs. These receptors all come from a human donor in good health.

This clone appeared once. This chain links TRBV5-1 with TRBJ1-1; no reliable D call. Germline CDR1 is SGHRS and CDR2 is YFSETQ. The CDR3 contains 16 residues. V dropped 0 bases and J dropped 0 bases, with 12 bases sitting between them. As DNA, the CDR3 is TGCGCCAGCAGCTTGGGTTACAGCAGCATGAACACTGAAGCTTTCTTT. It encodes CASSLGYSSMNTEAFF.

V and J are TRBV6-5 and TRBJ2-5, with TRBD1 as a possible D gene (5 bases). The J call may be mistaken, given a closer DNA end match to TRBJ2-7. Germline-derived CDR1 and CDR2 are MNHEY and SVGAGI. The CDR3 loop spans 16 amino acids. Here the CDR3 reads CASSYRTSLKFYEQYF. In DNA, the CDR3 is TGTGCCAGCAGTTATAGGACATCCCTTAAGTTCTACGAGCAGTACTTC.

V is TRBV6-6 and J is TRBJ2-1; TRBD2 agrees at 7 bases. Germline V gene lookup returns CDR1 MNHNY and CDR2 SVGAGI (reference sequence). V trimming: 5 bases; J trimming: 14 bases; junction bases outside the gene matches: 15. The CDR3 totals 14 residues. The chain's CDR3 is CASSSGTNPMIEFF. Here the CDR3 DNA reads TGTGCCAGCAGTAGCGGGACCAACCCTATGATAGAGTTCTTC.

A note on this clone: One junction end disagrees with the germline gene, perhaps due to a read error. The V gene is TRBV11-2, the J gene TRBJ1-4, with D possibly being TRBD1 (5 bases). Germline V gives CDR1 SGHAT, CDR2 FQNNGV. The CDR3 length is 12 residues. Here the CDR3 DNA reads TGTGCCAGCAGCTCCGCGGGACGAAACCTCCTTTTT. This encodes CASSSAGRNLLF.

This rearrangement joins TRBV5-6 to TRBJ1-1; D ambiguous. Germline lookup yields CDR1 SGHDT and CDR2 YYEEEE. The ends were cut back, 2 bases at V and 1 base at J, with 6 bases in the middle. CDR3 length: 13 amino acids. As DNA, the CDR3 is TGTGCCAGCAGCTTCGAGCCGAACACTGAAGCTTTCTTT. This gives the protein CASSFEPNTEAFF.

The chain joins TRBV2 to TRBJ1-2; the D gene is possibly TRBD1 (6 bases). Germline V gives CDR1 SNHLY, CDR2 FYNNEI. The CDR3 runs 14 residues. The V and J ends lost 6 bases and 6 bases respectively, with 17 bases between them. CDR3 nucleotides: TGTGCCAGCAGGAGTGTGCCCACAGGGAATGGCTACACCTTC. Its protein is CASRSVPTGNGYTF.

CDR3 protein: CASSQTAGQETQYF. The CDR3 bases are TGTGCCAGCAGCCAGACGGCGGGACAAGAGACCCAGTACTTC. The V and J genes are TRBV4-2 and TRBJ2-5; a possible D gene is TRBD2 (6 bases). Germline-derived CDR1 and CDR2 are LGHNA and YNFKEQ. The V and J ends lost 3 bases and 2 bases respectively, with 10 bases between them. This CDR3 has 14 amino acids.

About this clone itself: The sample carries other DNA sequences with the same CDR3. The CDR3 DNA follows: TGTGCCAGCAGGAAGCCTGCCGGGGACACTGAAGCTTTCTTT. Its translation: CASRKPAGDTEAFF. The rearrangement uses TRBV28 and TRBJ1-1; D gene ambiguous. CDR1 is MDHEN and CDR2 is SYDVKM in the germline V gene. The CDR3 is 14 amino acids. V lost 6 bases, J lost 3 bases, and 14 bases lay in between.

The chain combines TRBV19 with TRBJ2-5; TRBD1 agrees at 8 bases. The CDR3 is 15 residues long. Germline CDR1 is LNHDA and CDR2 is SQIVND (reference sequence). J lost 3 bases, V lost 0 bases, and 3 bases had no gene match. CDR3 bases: TGTGCCAGTAGTATAGAGTCAGGGGGCAAAGAGACCCAGTACTTC. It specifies CASSIESGGKETQYF. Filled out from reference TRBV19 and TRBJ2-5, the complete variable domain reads DGGITQSPKYLFRKEGQNVTLSCEQNLNHDAMYWYRQDPGQGLRLIYYSQIVNDFQKGDIAEGYSVSREKKESFPLTVTSAQKNPTAFYLCASSIESGGKETQYFGPGTRLLVL.

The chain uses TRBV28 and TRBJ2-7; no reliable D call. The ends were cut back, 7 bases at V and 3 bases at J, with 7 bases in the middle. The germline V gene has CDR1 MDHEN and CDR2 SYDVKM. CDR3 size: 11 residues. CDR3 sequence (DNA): TGTGCCAGCACAACAAACTACGAGCAGTACTTC. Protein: CASTTNYEQYF.

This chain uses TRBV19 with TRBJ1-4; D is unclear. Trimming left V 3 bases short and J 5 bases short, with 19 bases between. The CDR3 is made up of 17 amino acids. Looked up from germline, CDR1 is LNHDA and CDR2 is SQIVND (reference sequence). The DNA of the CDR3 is TGTGCCAGTAGTATTTTAGCCGCGGCAGCCCGAAATGAAAAACTGTTTTTT. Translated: CASSILAAAARNEKLFF.

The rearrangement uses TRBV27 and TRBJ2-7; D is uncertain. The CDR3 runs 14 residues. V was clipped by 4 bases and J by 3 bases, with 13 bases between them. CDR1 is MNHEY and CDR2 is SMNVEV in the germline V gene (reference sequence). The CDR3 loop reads CASSSRGLYYEQYF. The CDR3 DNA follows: TGTGCCAGCAGTTCCCGTGGGCTTTACTACGAGCAGTACTTC.

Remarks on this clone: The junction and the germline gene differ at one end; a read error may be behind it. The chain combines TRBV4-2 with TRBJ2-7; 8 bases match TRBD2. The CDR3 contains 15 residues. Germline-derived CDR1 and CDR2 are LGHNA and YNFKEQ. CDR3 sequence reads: CASSQDLAGSCEQYF. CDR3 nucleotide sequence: TGTGCCAGCAGCCAAGATTTAGCGGGGTCCTGCGAGCAGTACTTC.

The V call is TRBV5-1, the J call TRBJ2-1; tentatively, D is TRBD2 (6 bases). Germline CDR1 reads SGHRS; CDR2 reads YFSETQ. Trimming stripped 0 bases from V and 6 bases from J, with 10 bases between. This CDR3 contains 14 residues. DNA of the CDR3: TGCGCCAGCAGCTTGGTCCGGGGAGGCAATGAGCAGTTCTTC. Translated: CASSLVRGGNEQFF.

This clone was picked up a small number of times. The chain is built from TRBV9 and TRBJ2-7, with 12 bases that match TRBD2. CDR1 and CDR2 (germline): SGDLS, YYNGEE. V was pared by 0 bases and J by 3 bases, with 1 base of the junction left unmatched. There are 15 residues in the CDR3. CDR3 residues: CASSVGTSGVYEQYF. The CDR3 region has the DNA TGTGCCAGCAGCGTAGGGACTAGCGGGGTCTACGAGCAGTACTTC.

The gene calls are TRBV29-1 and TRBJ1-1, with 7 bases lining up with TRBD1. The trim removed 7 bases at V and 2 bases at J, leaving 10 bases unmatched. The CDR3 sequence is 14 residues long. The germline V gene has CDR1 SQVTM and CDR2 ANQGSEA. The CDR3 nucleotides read TGCAGCGCCGGGCGACAGGGACGCAACACTGAAGCTTTCTTT. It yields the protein CSAGRQGRNTEAFF.

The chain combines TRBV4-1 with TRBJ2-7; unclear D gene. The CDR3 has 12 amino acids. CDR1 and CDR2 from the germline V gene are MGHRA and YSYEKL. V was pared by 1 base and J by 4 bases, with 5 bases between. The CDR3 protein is CASSQASYEQYF. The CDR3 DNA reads TGCGCCAGCAGCCAAGCGTCGTACGAGCAGTACTTC.